A single sample gave rise to the 11 T cell receptor beta chains below, sequenced in a study of T cell responses to AZD1222 COVID-19 vaccine. Repertoires were generated with immunoSEQ multiplex PCR, while TCRdb's copy carries only in-frame clones and drops some. The sample includes about 180,000 clones, 88% seen only once; the top ten take more than 25%. This sample comprised peripheral blood, obtained 28 days after the second AZD1222 dose. These receptors were obtained from an adult who received the AZD1222 COVID-19 vaccine.

The chain combines TRBV3-1 (or the pseudogene TRBV3-2) with TRBJ2-1, with TRBD2 matching over 10 bases. J gave up 7 bases and V 0 bases, and 3 bases lay outside the gene matches. CDR1 LGHDT and CDR2 YNNKEL come from the germline V gene (reference sequence). The CDR3 sequence is 15 residues long. CDR3: CASSQDLAGANEQFF. In DNA, the CDR3 is TGTGCCAGCAGCCAAGATCTAGCGGGAGCTAATGAGCAGTTCTTC.

The chain has TRBV2 and TRBJ2-4; D is ambiguous. Trimming cost V 4 bases and J 1 base, with 8 bases left between them. Germline lookup yields CDR1 SNHLY and CDR2 FYNNEI. The CDR3 loop spans 14 amino acids. Here the CDR3 DNA reads TGTGCCAGCAGTGTCCCCGGGGCCAAAAACATTCAGTACTTC. The encoded protein is CASSVPGAKNIQYF.

The chain links TRBV7-9 to TRBJ2-5; 13 bases map to TRBD2. The CDR3 sequence is 15 residues long. Trimming cost V 5 bases and J 8 bases; bases outside gene matches: 8. Germline lookup yields CDR1 SEHNR and CDR2 FQNEAQ (reference sequence). CDR3 sequence: CASSHRLAGGLTQYF. CDR3 coding DNA: TGTGCCAGCAGCCACCGACTAGCGGGAGGCCTTACCCAGTACTTC.

The V and J genes are TRBV2 and TRBJ2-3, with 7 bases identical to TRBD1. CDR3 length: 15 amino acids. After removal of 6 bases from V and 4 bases from J, the junction contained 10 bases not matched to a gene. The germline CDR1 and CDR2 sequences are SNHLY and FYNNEI. DNA for the CDR3: TGTGCCAGCAGCCGCCTCAGGGGGAATGCAGATACGCAGTATTTT. Translation gives CASSRLRGNADTQYF.

The gene calls are TRBV9 and TRBJ2-3; 9 bases line up with TRBD2. Germline CDR1 and CDR2: SGDLS and YYNGEE. The CDR3 runs 16 residues. V shed 0 bases, J shed 1 base, and the junction held 3 bases outside the gene matches. The CDR3 sequence is CASSVDERGGTDTQYF. The DNA of the CDR3 is TGTGCCAGCAGCGTAGACGAGCGGGGGGGCACAGATACGCAGTATTTT.

This clone has only one observation. The rearrangement joins TRBV23-1 to TRBJ1-1; D is uncertain. TRBV23-1 is recorded as an ORF, its role being uncertain. Trimming removed 0 bases at V and 2 bases at J, with 13 bases between. The CDR3 consists of 16 residues. CDR3 sequence (DNA): TGCGCCAGCAGTCAATCGGAATCCAGGAGAAACACTGAAGCTTTCTTT. This codes for CASSQSESRRNTEAFF.

This clone was found once. The rearrangement uses TRBV19 and TRBJ1-6; 7 positions match TRBD1. With V trimmed by 7 bases and J by 3 bases, 6 bases remained unmatched. The CDR3 has 15 amino acids. Germline lookup yields CDR1 LNHDA and CDR2 SQIVND (reference sequence). For the CDR3, the DNA is TGTGCCAGTATCCAGACAGGGAGCTATAATTCACCCCTCCACTTT. Encoded protein: CASIQTGSYNSPLHF.

The chain carries TRBV5-5 and TRBJ2-6, with no clear D. The germline V gene has CDR1 SGHKS and CDR2 YYEKEE (reference sequence). The CDR3 has 12 residues. V lost 0 bases, J lost 12 bases, and 7 bases lay in between. Here the CDR3 DNA reads TGTGCCAGCAGCTTGGATTTCCTCGTCCTGACTTTC. Translation: CASSLDFLVLTF. Full variable domain (rest looked up from reference TRBV5-5 and TRBJ2-6): DAGVTQSPTHLIKTRGQQVTLRCSPISGHKSVSWYQQVLGQGPQFIFQYYEKEERGRGNFPDRFSARQFPNYSSELNVNALLLGDSALYLCASSLDFLVLTFGAGSRLTVL.

The V gene is TRBV29-1, the J gene TRBJ2-7; D may be TRBD1 (6 bases). This CDR3 region has 14 residues. Between the trimmed V and J ends, which lost 7 bases and 2 bases, there was a span of 18 bases. Germline lookup yields CDR1 SQVTM and CDR2 ANQGSEA. CDR3 DNA: TGCAGCGGCCGTGCGGGCAGGGGAACCTACGAGCAGTACTTC. Its protein product is CSGRAGRGTYEQYF.

The chain uses TRBV7-2 and TRBJ2-3; D call uncertain. The CDR3 contains 15 residues. Deletions cut 5 bases from V and 6 bases from J, with 18 bases between. Germline CDR1 and CDR2: SGHTA and FQGNSA. The CDR3 loop is CASSPLQAPADTQYF. For the CDR3, the DNA is TGTGCCAGCAGCCCTCTTCAGGCCCCAGCGGATACGCAGTATTTT.

This chain links TRBV5-3 with TRBJ1-6; TRBD1 matches 8 bases. TRBV5-3 is assigned to the ORF class and has an uncertain function. The CDR3 is made up of 15 amino acids. V lost 5 bases, J lost 6 bases, and 7 bases stayed unmatched. The CDR3 reads CARSLPGQGNSPLHF. The DNA of the CDR3 is TGTGCCAGAAGTTTGCCCGGACAGGGTAATTCACCCCTCCACTTT.